This entry is about one TCR beta chain. As yet, its antigen is unknown. CD4+ T cells that had been cultured provided DNA sequenced with the Oncomine TCR Beta short-read assay. TCRdb passed the PCR reads through MiXCR, listing each CDR3 protein once. Altogether 15,000 to 18,000 distinct CDR3 sequences are present, roughly 43% being singletons, with the ten largest covering 5.6%. This specimen comes from a study of vaccination and CD4 T cells after COVID-19. Study-level background: Nasal swab PCR detected SARS-CoV-2 in convalescent patients; nine had mild disease, one severe. Six males and four females, two Hispanic, made up the convalescents. Between diagnosis and the drawing of post-COVID samples lay a median around 100 days (range 35 to 161).

Treatment here: approximately 9-day PBMC culture with coronavirus spike peptide pools or control peptides (ViraFEST assay). Per well, 1.5 million to 2.5 million PBMCs were cultured in the presence of about 10 IU/ml IL-2 and around 9.5 ug/ml peptide pools. CDR3 length equals 19 residues. Germline-derived CDR1 and CDR2 are MNHEY and SVGAGI. V shed 2 bases and J 0 bases; nucleotides not matched to a gene: 11. The receptor was derived from a human donor who had recovered from COVID-19. Sample: CD4+ T cells from blood, cultured in vitro, taken before SARS-CoV-2 vaccination. The rearrangement links TRBV6-5 to TRBJ1-5, with TRBD1 identical over 9 bases. CDR3: CASSYPTGGRWHSNQPQHF. The CDR3 DNA is TGTGCCAGCAGTTACCCGACAGGGGGAAGGTGGCATAGCAATCAGCCCCAGCATTTT.